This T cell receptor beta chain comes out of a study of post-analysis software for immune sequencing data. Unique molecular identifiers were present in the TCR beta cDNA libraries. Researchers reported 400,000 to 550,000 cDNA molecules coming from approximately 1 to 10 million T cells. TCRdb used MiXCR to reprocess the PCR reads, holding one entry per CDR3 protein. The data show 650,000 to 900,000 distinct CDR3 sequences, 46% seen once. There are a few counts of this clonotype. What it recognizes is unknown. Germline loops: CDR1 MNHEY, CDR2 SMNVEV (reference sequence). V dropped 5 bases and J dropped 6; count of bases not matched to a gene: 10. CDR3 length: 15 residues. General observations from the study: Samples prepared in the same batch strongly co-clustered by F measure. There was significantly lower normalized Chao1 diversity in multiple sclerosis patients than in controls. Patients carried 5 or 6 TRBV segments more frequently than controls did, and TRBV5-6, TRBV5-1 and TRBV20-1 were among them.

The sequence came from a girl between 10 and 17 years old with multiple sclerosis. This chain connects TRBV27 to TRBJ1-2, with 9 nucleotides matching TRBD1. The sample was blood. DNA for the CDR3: TGTGCCAGCAGTCCCCGCCTGGACAGGGGCCATGGCTACACCTTC. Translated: CASSPRLDRGHGYTF.